This passage covers 14 T cell receptor beta chains from one sample sequenced in a study of cytomegalovirus exposure and HLA in healthy donors. A multiplex PCR was run with 60 Vbeta primers and 13 Jbeta primers. Generated by immunoSEQ multiplex PCR, the TCRdb table keeps only in-frame clones and is missing some. This sample has roughly 160,000 clones, with roughly 84% found just once. The sequencing sample was made of PBMCs. Receptors were obtained from a man aged 25-45 years in good health and CMV-seronegative.

J is TRBJ2-7 and V is TRBV4-2; 8 positions agree with TRBD2. Germline CDR1 LGHNA, CDR2 YNFKEQ. J was trimmed by 4 bases and V by 4 bases; bases with no gene match: 18. The CDR3 has 18 amino acids. The CDR3 bases are TGTGCCAGCAGCCGACGTGAAGCGGGGGCCGACCGGGCTTACGAGCAGTACTTC. It is translated as CASSRREAGADRAYEQYF.

The chain is built from TRBV6-1 and TRBJ2-1; 12 bases are shared with TRBD2. Per germline, CDR1 MNHNS and CDR2 SASEGT. Trimming cost V 6 bases and J 3 bases; bases outside gene matches: 3. CDR3 length equals 15 residues. The CDR3 loop is CASRVLAGGYNEQFF. The DNA for the CDR3 is TGTGCCAGCAGGGTACTAGCGGGGGGCTACAATGAGCAGTTCTTC.

This clone was seen a single time. The chain joins TRBV7-9 to TRBJ2-1; TRBD2 might be the D (5 bases). The V gene lost 1 base and the J gene lost 12 bases, with 10 bases spanning the gap. Germline lookup yields CDR1 SEHNR and CDR2 FQNEAQ (reference sequence). The CDR3 spans 12 residues. As DNA, the CDR3 is TGTGCCAGCAGCTTAGAAGGAGGTGGGCAGTTCTTC. It yields the protein CASSLEGGGQFF.

V gene TRBV6-1 combines with J gene TRBJ2-3; 7 nucleotides agree with TRBD2. Germline V lookup: CDR1 MNHNS, CDR2 SASEGT. With 6 bases clipped from V and 2 bases from J, the junction kept 8 bases outside the gene matches. The CDR3 length is 15 residues. CDR3 region: CASSSPSGNTDTQYF. CDR3 nucleotides: TGTGCCAGCAGCAGTCCTAGCGGCAACACAGATACGCAGTATTTT.

The CDR3 coding sequence is TGTGCCAGCAGCTTAGGCGGATCATACAATGAGCAGTTCTTC. Translation gives CASSLGGSYNEQFF. This chain joins TRBV11-3 and TRBJ2-1; D is uncertain. Trimming stripped 1 base from V and 4 bases from J, with 8 bases between. The CDR3 contains 14 residues. CDR1 and CDR2 (germline): SGHNT, YENEEA. Complete variable domain (other parts from reference TRBV11-3 and TRBJ2-1): EAGVVQSPRYKIIEKKQPVAFWCNPISGHNTLYWYLQNLGQGPELLIRYENEEAVDDSQLPKDRFSAERLKGVDSTLKIQPAELGDSAVYLCASSLGGSYNEQFFGPGTRLTVL.

The chain has TRBV30 and TRBJ1-1; D unclear. Germline V CDR1 and CDR2: GTSNPN, SVGIG (reference sequence). The CDR3 contains 13 residues. V gave up 4 bases and J gave up 0 bases, with 9 bases separating them. CDR3 in DNA: TGTGCCTGGATGAACTTTCTGAACACTGAAGCTTTCTTT. Encoded protein: CAWMNFLNTEAFF.

The chain is built from TRBV6-6 and TRBJ2-1; 9 bases align to TRBD1. Germline values: CDR1 MNHNY, CDR2 SVGAGI (reference sequence). The CDR3 sequence is 14 residues long. The trim removed 6 bases at V and 4 bases at J, leaving 4 bases unmatched. This CDR3 is CASRRTGEYNEQFF. CDR3 DNA sequence: TGTGCCAGCAGGCGGACAGGGGAATACAATGAGCAGTTCTTC.

The V gene is TRBV14, the J gene TRBJ2-7; tentative D call: TRBD1 (5 bases). The CDR3 contains 15 residues. Trimming pared 0 bases from V and 2 bases from J, leaving 11 bases between. CDR1 and CDR2 from the germline V gene are SGHDN and FVKESK. The CDR3 region has the DNA TGTGCCAGCAGCCAAGATGGCGCAGGGACCTACGAGCAGTACTTC. It specifies CASSQDGAGTYEQYF. The whole variable domain, filled in from reference TRBV14 and TRBJ2-7, reads EAGVTQFPSHSVIEKGQTVTLRCDPISGHDNLYWYRRVMGKEIKFLLHFVKESKQDESGMPNNRFLAERTGGTYSTLKVQPAELEDSGVYFCASSQDGAGTYEQYFGPGTRLTVT.

J is TRBJ2-7 and V is TRBV5-1; D possibly corresponds to TRBD1 (5 bases). The CDR3 is 14 residues long. The V and J ends lost 0 bases and 0 bases respectively, with 7 bases between them. CDR1 is SGHRS, CDR2 YFSETQ, per germline. CDR3 bases: TGCGCCAGCAGCTTGGGACAGCCCTCCTACGAGCAGTACTTC. Translating it yields CASSLGQPSYEQYF.

V usage is TRBV25-1 and J usage is TRBJ1-1, with TRBD1 identical over 9 bases. The length of the CDR3 is 14 residues. Germline assignment: CDR1 MGHDK and CDR2 SYGVNS. V dropped 6 bases and J dropped 7; count of bases not matched to a gene: 9. CDR3 nucleotide sequence: TGTGCCAGCAGCCAATTCCGGGACAGGGATGAAGCTTTCTTT. Translated: CASSQFRDRDEAFF.

The chain is built from TRBV9 and TRBJ1-2, with D maybe TRBD1 (6 bases). From germline, CDR1 is SGDLS and CDR2 YYNGEE. V lost 2 bases and J lost 0, with 11 bases in between. The CDR3 runs to 15 residues. The CDR3 region has the DNA TGTGCCAGCAGCGTGCTCGGGACACCTAACTATGGCTACACCTTC. Translation gives CASSVLGTPNYGYTF.

This chain connects TRBV28 to TRBJ1-6, with a weak D call TRBD1 (5 bases). CDR1 is MDHEN and CDR2 is SYDVKM in the germline V gene. The V end was cut by 6 bases, the J end by 7 bases, with 22 bases between. The CDR3 loop spans 17 amino acids. CDR3 sequence: CASSLRGRVRENSPLHF. The DNA of the CDR3 is TGTGCCAGCAGCCTTAGGGGCCGGGTTCGGGAGAATTCACCCCTCCACTTT.

This clone was recorded a few times. The rearrangement links TRBV6-5 to TRBJ1-2; D is possibly TRBD1 (5 bases). The V end lost 0 bases, the J end lost 4 bases, and 12 bases lay between the germline ends. CDR1 and CDR2 (germline): MNHEY, SVGAGI. This CDR3 has 15 amino acids. The CDR3 reads CASSYSGVLRYGYTF. In DNA form, the CDR3 reads TGTGCCAGCAGTTACTCAGGGGTTTTACGCTATGGCTACACCTTC.

This clone was observed a handful of times. The V call is TRBV5-4, the J call TRBJ2-5; 8 bases are shared with TRBD2. Germline trimming cut 0 bases from V and 4 bases from J; bases unmatched to any gene: 8. Germline CDR1 is SGHNT and CDR2 is YYREEE (reference sequence). The CDR3 sequence is 16 residues long. The CDR3 sequence is CASSLAGGLRRETQYF. CDR3 nucleotides: TGTGCCAGCAGCTTGGCGGGGGGGCTTCGTCGAGAGACCCAGTACTTC.